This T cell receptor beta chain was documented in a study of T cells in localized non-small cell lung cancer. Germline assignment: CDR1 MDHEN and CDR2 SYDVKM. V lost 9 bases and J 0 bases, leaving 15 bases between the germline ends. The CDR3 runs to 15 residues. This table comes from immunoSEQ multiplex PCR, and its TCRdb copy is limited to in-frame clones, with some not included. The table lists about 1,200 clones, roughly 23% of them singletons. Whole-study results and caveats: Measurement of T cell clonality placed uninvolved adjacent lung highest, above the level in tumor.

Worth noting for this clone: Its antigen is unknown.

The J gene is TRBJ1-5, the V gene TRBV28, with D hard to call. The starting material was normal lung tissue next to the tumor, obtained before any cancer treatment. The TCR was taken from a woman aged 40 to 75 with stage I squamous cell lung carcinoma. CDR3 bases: TGTGCCAGTCTTAGCCGCACGGTTAGCAATCAGCCCCAGCATTTT. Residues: CASLSRTVSNQPQHF.